Listed below are T cell receptor beta chains from one sample, sequenced in a study of blood T cell repertoires in COVID-19. Generated by immunoSEQ multiplex PCR, the TCRdb table keeps only in-frame clones and is missing some. Here the sample spans hundreds of thousands of clones, about nine tenths being singletons. The sequenced sample was PBMCs or T cells enriched from blood (not recorded which). The source of these receptors is a man aged 25 to 40 who had recovered from COVID-19. The CDR3 runs from the conserved cysteine through the conserved F or W. A D gene is named only where the DNA matches it firmly. The size field is filled for only some rows; it gives once, few, many or a size class.

D	V	size	J	CDR3	DNA
NA	TRBV19	once	TRBJ2-1	CASSERVSSYNEQFF	TGTGCCAGTAGTGAGCGGGTGAGCTCCTACAATGAGCAGTTCTTC
NA	TRBV5-6	NA	TRBJ2-2	CASRWGANTGELFF	TGTGCCAGCCGTTGGGGGGCGAACACCGGGGAGCTGTTTTTT
NA	TRBV27	NA	TRBJ2-7	CASSYRASGPYEQYF	TGTGCCAGCAGCTACAGGGCCTCGGGCCCCTACGAGCAGTACTTC
NA	TRBV7-9	NA	TRBJ1-2	CASSLSPEGGYGYTF	TGTGCCAGCAGCTTATCCCCCGAGGGGGGGTATGGCTACACCTTC
TRBD1	TRBV6-5	NA	TRBJ1-2	CASRQGQGGGYGYTF	TGTGCCAGCAGGCAGGGACAGGGTGGAGGCTATGGCTACACCTTC
NA	TRBV19	once	TRBJ1-2	CASSIVGGRLSDYGYTF	TGTGCCAGTAGTATAGTAGGGGGAAGGTTGTCGGACTATGGCTACACCTTC
NA	TRBV19	NA	TRBJ1-1	CASSPGRLDTEAFF	TGTGCCAGTAGTCCAGGGAGGTTGGACACTGAAGCTTTCTTT
NA	TRBV4-1	NA	TRBJ2-7	CASSPQSSYEQYF	TGCGCCAGCAGCCCCCAGTCCTCCTACGAGCAGTACTTC
NA	TRBV27	many	TRBJ2-6	CASSHQGANSGANVLTF	TGTGCCAGCAGCCACCAGGGTGCGAACTCTGGGGCCAACGTCCTGACTTTC
TRBD1	TRBV4-1	NA	TRBJ1-2	CASSQRSGTGSDYGYTF	TGCGCCAGCAGCCAGAGATCCGGGACAGGGTCGGACTATGGCTACACCTTC
NA	TRBV6-2/TRBV6-3	once	TRBJ1-5	CASSYPQGINQPQHF	TGTGCCAGCAGTTACCCCCAGGGGATCAATCAGCCCCAGCATTTT
NA	TRBV7-2	NA	TRBJ1-1	CASRSAQGLGAFF	TGTGCCAGCAGGAGTGCCCAGGGGCTCGGAGCTTTCTTT
TRBD1	TRBV18	NA	TRBJ2-3	CASSPTGGGTDTQYF	TGTGCCAGCTCACCAACAGGGGGCGGCACAGATACGCAGTATTTT
NA	TRBV3-1/TRBV3-2	NA	TRBJ1-1	CASTLRNTEAFF	TGTGCCAGCACCCTAAGGAACACTGAAGCTTTCTTT
NA	TRBV6-5	NA	TRBJ1-1	CASGIGRDTEAFF	TGTGCCAGTGGTATAGGGCGGGACACTGAAGCTTTCTTT
NA	TRBV6-5	many	TRBJ2-1	CASCRDINSYNEQFF	TGTGCCAGCTGTCGGGACATCAACTCCTACAATGAGCAGTTCTTC
NA	TRBV5-6	once	TRBJ1-6	CASSLAPSSPLHF	TGTGCCAGCAGCTTGGCCCCGAGTTCACCCCTCCACTTT
NA	TRBV12-3/TRBV12-4	NA	TRBJ1-1	CASRRTQNTEAFF	TGTGCCAGCAGAAGGACACAGAACACTGAAGCTTTCTTT
NA	TRBV29-1	NA	TRBJ1-2	CSASPGQNYGYTF	TGCAGCGCTTCACCGGGACAAAACTATGGCTACACCTTC
NA	TRBV25-1	NA	TRBJ1-5	CASSDWSSNQPQHF	TGTGCCAGCAGTGATTGGAGTAGCAATCAGCCCCAGCATTTT
TRBD1	TRBV18	NA	TRBJ2-7	CASSPRFGQGGSFEQYF	TGTGCCAGCTCACCGAGATTTGGACAGGGGGGGTCCTTCGAGCAGTACTTC
NA	TRBV7-2	NA	TRBJ2-7	CASSIDAGSYEQYF	TGTGCCAGCAGCATAGACGCAGGATCCTACGAGCAGTACTTC
NA	TRBV4-1	once	TRBJ2-7	CASSQGPREQYF	TGCGCCAGCAGCCAAGGGCCCCGCGAGCAGTACTTC
TRBD2	TRBV24-1	NA	TRBJ2-5	CATSDLKLAGKETQYF	TGTGCCACCAGTGATTTAAAGCTAGCGGGGAAAGAGACCCAGTACTTC